The 9 T cell receptor beta chains given below trace back to one sample, sequenced in a study of a mutant IDH1 vaccine in newly diagnosed glioma. Their cognate antigens are unknown. Time point described: week 23, last vaccination. Vaccine doses each comprised 300 ug of mutant IDH1 20-mer peptide, with topical imiquimod. Sequencing used immunoSEQ multiplex PCR; TCRdb keeps in-frame clones, though not all of them. The data contain 75,000 to 80,000 clones, 85% of them singletons. The sequencing here drew on PBMCs, taken from a glioma patient whose treatment included an IDH1 peptide vaccine. The receptors were gathered from a woman between 50 and 59 years old with glioma.

The chain joins TRBV6-1 to TRBJ2-3; the D is unclear. Germline CDR1 MNHNS, CDR2 SASEGT. Trimming stripped 1 base from V and 2 bases from J, with 4 bases between. CDR3 size: 13 residues. The CDR3 loop reads CASSEDTTDTQYF. CDR3 in DNA: TGTGCCAGCAGTGAAGACACCACAGATACGCAGTATTTT.

The chain has TRBV28 and TRBJ2-3, with a weak D call TRBD2 (7 bases). Germline V gene data show CDR1 as MDHEN and CDR2 as SYDVKM. Trimming cost V 4 bases and J 5 bases, with 13 bases left between them. This CDR3 region has 14 residues. For the CDR3, the DNA is TGTGCCAGCAGTTGGGGGGGGGCGGTAGATACGCAGTATTTT. This encodes CASSWGGAVDTQYF.

The J gene is TRBJ2-1, the V gene TRBV2; tentative D call: TRBD2 (5 bases). The V gene's germline CDR1 is SNHLY and CDR2 FYNNEI. The V end lost 6 bases, the J end lost 3 bases, and 6 bases lay between the germline ends. The CDR3 has 12 residues. The CDR3 protein is CASSRDYNEQFF. The CDR3 DNA is TGTGCCAGCAGCCGGGACTACAATGAGCAGTTCTTC.

The CDR3 DNA sequence: TGTGCCATCAGTTATTCCCTAGCGGGAGGAGTGGCAGATACGCAGTATTTT. Its protein product is CAISYSLAGGVADTQYF. This rearrangement joins TRBV10-3 to TRBJ2-3; 11 bases are shared with TRBD2. V lost 5 bases to trimming and J lost 4 bases; unmatched junction nucleotides: 11. CDR1 and CDR2 (germline): ENHRY, SYGVKD. The CDR3 runs to 17 residues.

A single count supports this clone. J is TRBJ2-3 and V is TRBV29-1; 7 nucleotides align to TRBD2. Per the germline V gene, CDR1 is SQVTM and CDR2 is ANQGSEA. The length of the CDR3 is 14 residues. With 1 base clipped from V and 1 base from J, the junction kept 2 bases outside the gene matches. The CDR3 DNA is TGCAGCGTTGAAGCGGGGAGGGGCACAGATACGCAGTATTTT. It yields the protein CSVEAGRGTDTQYF.

This clone has just a few counts. The chain has TRBV15 and TRBJ2-5; D remains unclear. This CDR3 comprises 13 residues. Germline CDR1 reads LNHNV; CDR2 reads YYDKDF (reference sequence). V lost 4 bases and J lost 3, with 9 bases in between. Here the CDR3 reads CATSIPNEETQYF. CDR3 coding DNA: TGTGCCACCAGCATCCCCAATGAAGAGACCCAGTACTTC.

This chain connects TRBV28 to TRBJ2-7, with D tentatively TRBD1 (6 bases). The CDR3 is 13 amino acids. The V end lost 3 bases, the J end lost 7 bases, and 13 bases lay between the germline ends. The germline V gene encodes CDR1 MDHEN and CDR2 SYDVKM. CDR3: CASSFRRGGEQYF. CDR3 coding DNA: TGTGCCAGCAGTTTTCGCAGGGGTGGAGAGCAGTACTTC.

The genes are TRBV5-6 and TRBJ1-2; the match to TRBD1 covers 10 bases. V lost 0 bases to trimming and J lost 8 bases; unmatched junction nucleotides: 7. Per germline, CDR1 SGHDT and CDR2 YYEEEE. This CDR3 has 15 residues. CDR3 nucleotides: TGTGCCAGCAGCTTGGTAGGGACAGGGGAGAGGGGCTACACCTTC. This encodes CASSLVGTGERGYTF.

This chain uses TRBV29-1 with TRBJ2-1; D perhaps matches TRBD1 (6 bases). Germline values: CDR1 SQVTM, CDR2 ANQGSEA. The V and J ends lost 6 bases and 6 bases respectively, with 15 bases between them. The CDR3 is 13 amino acids. CDR3 DNA sequence: TGCAGCGTCGAAAATACAGGGTCCAATGAGCAGTTCTTC. Amino acid sequence: CSVENTGSNEQFF.